Shown below are 6 T cell receptor beta chains from a single sample sequenced in a study of blood T cell repertoires in COVID-19. TCRdb's copy holds only in-frame clones and misses some; the assay was immunoSEQ multiplex PCR. The sample contains approximately 130,000 clones, about 75% of which appear only once. Specimen: peripheral blood. These receptors came from a man older than 75 with acute or convalescent COVID-19.

The chain links TRBV3-1 (or the pseudogene TRBV3-2) to TRBJ1-4; D gene uncertain. The CDR3 contains 14 residues. V lost 4 bases, J lost 8 bases, and 14 bases lay in between. Germline CDR1 reads LGHDT; CDR2 reads YNNKEL (reference sequence). CDR3 sequence: CASSPTALQEKLFF. CDR3 nucleotides: TGTGCCAGCAGCCCCACCGCATTACAGGAAAAACTGTTTTTT.

The rearrangement links TRBV27 to TRBJ2-3; TRBD1 agrees at 9 bases. Germline V gene lookup returns CDR1 MNHEY and CDR2 SMNVEV (reference sequence). V lost 9 bases and J lost 1; bases outside the gene matches: 2. The CDR3 extends over 13 amino acids. The CDR3 nucleotides read TGTGCCAGTAGGACAGGGGGCACAGATACGCAGTATTTT. Translated: CASRTGGTDTQYF.

The rearrangement uses TRBV11-2 and TRBJ2-5, with 9 positions matching TRBD2. The germline gives CDR1 SGHAT, CDR2 FQNNGV. This CDR3 spans 13 amino acids. J gave up 3 bases and V 6 bases, and 2 bases lay outside the gene matches. CDR3: CASRRLAEETQYF. The CDR3 nucleotides are TGTGCCAGCAGACGACTAGCGGAAGAGACCCAGTACTTC.

The chain recombines TRBV7-9 with TRBJ1-2; D is perhaps TRBD1 (6 bases). The CDR3 has 14 residues. The germline gives CDR1 SEHNR, CDR2 FQNEAQ (reference sequence). V was shortened by 6 bases and J by 4 bases, with 15 bases between the two germline ends. CDR3 sequence (DNA): TGTGCCAGCAGAGGGGGACCGACCTTCTATGGCTACACCTTC. Translating it yields CASRGGPTFYGYTF.

This sequence joins TRBV7-9 and TRBJ1-5; TRBD1 matches 11 bases. This CDR3 has 15 residues. Germline CDR1 is SEHNR and CDR2 is FQNEAQ (reference sequence). The ends lost 5 bases at V and 5 bases at J; junction bases unmatched: 5. CDR3 coding DNA: TGTGCCAGCAGCCCGGACAGGGGGCCCGATCAGCCCCAGCATTTT. Translation: CASSPDRGPDQPQHF.

This chain joins TRBV9 and TRBJ1-1; D unresolved. V dropped 1 base and J dropped 1 base, with 11 bases sitting between them. The CDR3 spans 15 residues. Germline CDR1 is SGDLS and CDR2 is YYNGEE. The CDR3 is CASSVNSRGNTEAFF. CDR3 DNA: TGTGCCAGCAGCGTAAACAGCCGGGGGAACACTGAAGCTTTCTTT.